These 28 T cell receptor beta chains were all obtained from the same sample, sequenced in a study of glioma-infiltrating T cells (dated by TCRdb to 2016 to 2017). The sequencing machine was an Illumina MiSeq. The iRepertoire nested amplicon-rescue multiplex PCR (arm-PCR) platform was used to amplify TCR alpha and beta CDR3 regions from RNA. TCRdb reworked the public reads: Q25 trimming with fastp, MiXCR clone assembly, productive beta chains retained. Entries that share a CDR3 protein sequence are merged under the most common genes and DNA. The sample table records thousands of distinct CDR3 sequences; about 28% of these occur just once. The ten most abundant clones make up under 15% of the sample. Sequencing was done on a sample of glioma tissue, nonneoplastic brain tissue, or PBMCs (not recorded which). These TCRs come from a human donor with low-grade glioma or glioblastoma, undergoing nonglioma brain surgery, or in good health (not recorded which).

This clonotype is a singleton in its sample. The chain combines TRBV7-2 with TRBJ2-1; TRBD2 agrees at 9 bases. Unmatched junction bases numbered 6, after V lost 5 bases and J lost 10 bases. The length of the CDR3 is 13 residues. CDR1 SGHTA and CDR2 FQGNSA come from the germline V gene. Here the CDR3 reads CASSRLAEVEQFF. CDR3 DNA sequence: TGTGCCAGCAGCCGACTAGCGGAAGTGGAGCAGTTCTTC.

This clonotype came up a few times. The J gene is TRBJ1-3, the V gene TRBV12-3 or TRBV12-4; 7 positions match TRBD1. V was clipped by 1 base and J by 3 bases; unmatched bases: 3. The CDR3 totals 15 residues. CDR3 nucleotides: TGTGCCAGCAGTTTAGGAACAGGGGTTGGAAACACCATATATTTT. Protein: CASSLGTGVGNTIYF.

By sample fraction, this clonotype is medium-sized. The gene calls are TRBV7-2 and TRBJ1-5; D gene ambiguous. V lost 0 bases and J lost 5, with 5 bases in between. The length of the CDR3 is 13 residues. Germline values: CDR1 SGHTA, CDR2 FQGNSA. CDR3 protein: CASSLAVYQPQHF. The CDR3 coding sequence is TGTGCCAGCAGCTTAGCGGTATATCAGCCCCAGCATTTT.

Details on this clonotype: An end of the junction differs from the germline gene, which may be a read error. The genes are TRBV6-1 and TRBJ1-5, with D perhaps matching TRBD1 (5 bases). The length of the CDR3 is 13 residues. From germline, CDR1 is MNHNS and CDR2 SASEGT. CDR3 protein: CASRRLDNEPQHF. For the CDR3, the DNA is TGTGCCAGCAGGAGACTGGACAATGAGCCCCAGCATTTT.

This clonotype counts as medium-sized. The chain recombines TRBV20-1 with TRBJ1-1; possible D gene TRBD1, 6 bases. The germline V gene has CDR1 DFQATT and CDR2 SNEGSKA (reference sequence). The CDR3 is 15 amino acids. V was pared by 1 base and J by 5 bases, with 17 bases between. CDR3 sequence: CSARVGGAAGTEAFF. The CDR3 coding sequence is TGCAGTGCTAGAGTGGGGGGCGCCGCGGGGACTGAAGCTTTCTTT.

This clonotype is medium-sized (0.01 to 0.1%) in the sample. The V call is TRBV11-1, the J call TRBJ2-5, with D perhaps TRBD1 or TRBD2 (5 bases each). This CDR3 comprises 16 residues. Trimming pared 5 bases from V and 2 bases from J, leaving 18 bases between. The germline V gene encodes CDR1 SGHAT and CDR2 FQDESV (reference sequence). The CDR3 region has the DNA TGTGCCAGCAGCCGCTCACGGGGACCCACACAAGAGACCCAGTACTTC. It is translated as CASSRSRGPTQETQYF.

The V and J genes are TRBV10-3 and TRBJ1-5, with D maybe TRBD1 (5 bases). This CDR3 has 16 amino acids. The ends were cut back, 10 bases at V and 0 bases at J, with 19 bases in the middle. Germline CDR1 reads ENHRY; CDR2 reads SYGVKD. DNA for the CDR3: TGTGCCACCCAGATGGGCAGGGCCCGTAGCAATCAGCCCCAGCATTTT. This gives the protein CATQMGRARSNQPQHF.

This clonotype appeared many times. A much more abundant neighbour one base away suggests this may be a read error. The chain couples TRBV3-1 to TRBJ2-7, with 9 bases aligning to TRBD2. The CDR3 loop spans 13 amino acids. CDR1 and CDR2 (germline): LGHDT, YNNKEL (reference sequence). The CDR3 DNA is TGTACCAGCAGCCAAGCGGGGGGCGCGGATCAGTACTTC. This encodes CTSSQAGGADQYF.

About this clonotype itself: Without the conserved terminal phenylalanine or tryptophan, this CDR3 likely stems from a read error. The limits of the CDR3 on the DNA are not certain, so only TCRdb's listed CDR3 is given. The rearrangement uses TRBV27 and TRBJ1-3. Both ends counted, the CDR3 spans 16 residues. Germline-derived CDR1 and CDR2 are MNHEY and SMNVEV (reference sequence). CDR3 sequence reads: CASSGRFGGGGNTRYV.

This clonotype was observed many times. V and J are TRBV5-1 and TRBJ2-7; TRBD2 matches at 7 bases. CDR1 is SGHRS, CDR2 YFSETQ, per germline. The CDR3 totals 14 residues. V was pared by 4 bases and J by 3 bases, with 7 bases of the junction left unmatched. The CDR3, as DNA: TGCGCCAGCAGCCCGGGACTACTAATCTACGAGCAGTACTTC. Its translation: CASSPGLLIYEQYF. Together with reference TRBV5-1 and TRBJ2-7, the CDR3 gives the full variable domain: KAGVTQTPRYLIKTRGQQVTLSCSPISGHRSVSWYQQTPGQGLQFLFEYFSETQRNKGNFPGRFSGRQFSNSRSEMNVSTLELGDSALYLCASSPGLLIYEQYFGPGTRLTVT.

This clonotype was detected a few times. The chain combines TRBV4-3 with TRBJ2-3, with D perhaps assigned TRBD1 or TRBD2 (5 bases each). V was pared by 0 bases and J by 0 bases, with 10 bases between. The CDR3 sequence is 16 residues long. Germline V gives CDR1 LGHNA, CDR2 YSLEER. The CDR3 coding sequence is TGCGCCAGCAGCCAAGATACGGGACGGAGCACAGATACGCAGTATTTT. This translates into CASSQDTGRSTDTQYF.

This clonotype was seen once. The V call is TRBV6-5, the J call TRBJ2-3, with 12 bases matching TRBD2. The CDR3 covers 16 residues. The germline gives CDR1 MNHEY, CDR2 SVGAGI. V shed 7 bases, J shed 5 bases, and the junction held 10 bases outside the gene matches. The CDR3, as DNA: TGTGCCAGCACCGAGACTAGCGGGAGAGACAGAGATACGCAGTATTTT. It yields the protein CASTETSGRDRDTQYF.

This clonotype was seen more than once but under ten times. Since a much larger clone is just one base distant, this may be a read error. The chain is built from TRBV19 and TRBJ2-2; perhaps D is TRBD1 or TRBD2 (5 bases each). Trimming shortened V by 5 bases and J by 2 bases, and 12 bases separated the two germline ends. Germline CDR1 and CDR2: LNHDA and SQIVND (reference sequence). The CDR3 length is 15 residues. The CDR3 DNA is TGTGCCAGTAGTTTCCGGGGCTACAACACCGGGGAGCTGTTTTTT. This gives the protein CASSFRGYNTGELFF.

The chain uses TRBV20-1 and TRBJ2-3; D is unresolved. The CDR3 is 12 amino acids. V was cut by 0 bases and J by 7 bases, with 8 bases left in between. Germline V gene lookup returns CDR1 DFQATT and CDR2 SNEGSKA (reference sequence). CDR3 loop: CSAREAWNTQYF. The DNA for the CDR3 is TGCAGTGCTAGAGAGGCCTGGAATACGCAGTATTTT.

This clonotype was found a few times. The CDR3 loop reads CASIAGGKRSYEQYV. CDR3 nucleotides: TGTGCCAGCATCGCCGGGGGGAAACGGTCCTACGAGCAGTACGTC. The chain uses TRBV7-9 and TRBJ2-7; 7 bases align to TRBD2. Trimming took 7 bases from V and 1 from J; bases not matched to a gene: 10. Germline CDR1 reads SEHNR; CDR2 reads FQNEAQ (reference sequence). CDR3 length: 15 amino acids.

This clonotype is categorized as medium-sized (0.01 to 0.1%). CDR3 region: CASILRRGLNYGYTF. DNA for the CDR3: TGTGCCAGCATCCTTAGGCGGGGCCTTAACTATGGCTACACCTTC. The chain couples TRBV28 to TRBJ1-2, with a tentative D call TRBD1 (5 bases). V lost 7 bases to trimming and J lost 1 base, with 16 bases between them. The V gene's germline CDR1 is MDHEN and CDR2 SYDVKM. This CDR3 is built from 15 residues.

In this sample, this clonotype turned up many times. This chain joins TRBV29-1 and TRBJ2-3, with 11 bases fitting TRBD2. The CDR3 totals 15 residues. CDR1 and CDR2 from the germline V gene are SQVTM and ANQGSEA. V shed 8 bases, J shed 4 bases, and the junction held 11 bases outside the gene matches. Here the CDR3 reads CSLRGLAVGADTQYF. Here the CDR3 DNA reads TGCAGCCTCCGGGGACTAGCGGTGGGGGCAGATACGCAGTATTTT.

V gene TRBV27 combines with J gene TRBJ2-5; 14 bases line up with TRBD2. V gave up 4 bases and J gave up 4 bases; unmatched junction bases: 5. Looked up from germline, CDR1 is MNHEY and CDR2 is SMNVEV (reference sequence). This CDR3 contains 16 residues. The CDR3 protein is CASSSRLAGGTETQYF. The CDR3 DNA reads as TGTGCCAGCAGTTCCAGACTAGCGGGAGGGACAGAGACCCAGTACTTC.

In this sample, this clonotype is medium-sized. The CDR3 DNA follows: TGTGCCAGCAGTTACTCCCCCCCGGACTCTGGTGAAGCTTTCTTT. It is translated as CASSYSPPDSGEAFF. This chain connects TRBV6-6 to TRBJ1-1; the D is unclear. Germline values: CDR1 MNHNY, CDR2 SVGAGI (reference sequence). V was cut by 0 bases and J by 7 bases, with 15 bases left in between. The CDR3 loop spans 15 amino acids.

This clonotype is medium-sized by share. The J gene is TRBJ1-2, the V gene TRBV18; D is unresolved. Per germline, CDR1 KGHSH and CDR2 LQKENI. Trimming stripped 10 bases from V and 0 bases from J, with 12 bases between. This CDR3 has 13 amino acids. The CDR3 here is CATESQANYGYTF. DNA for the CDR3: TGTGCCACCGAGAGTCAGGCTAACTATGGCTACACCTTC.

The sample holds many counts of this clonotype. CDR3 sequence (DNA): TGTGCCAGCAGTGTGCGGGGGGGGGAGCCCCAGCATTTT. It translates to CASSVRGGEPQHF. The V and J genes are TRBV12-3 or TRBV12-4 and TRBJ1-5; possibly TRBD1 for D (5 bases). Trimming took 5 bases from V and 8 from J, leaving 13 bases between them. The CDR3 is made up of 13 amino acids.

This clonotype is medium-sized in the sample. The CDR3 spells CASSRDNNEQFF. The CDR3 nucleotides are TGCGCCAGCAGCCGAGACAACAATGAGCAGTTCTTC. The V call is TRBV4-1, the J call TRBJ2-1; D is undetermined. This CDR3 spans 12 amino acids. The V end lost 4 bases, the J end lost 5 bases, and 6 bases lay between the germline ends. Germline V gives CDR1 MGHRA, CDR2 YSYEKL.

This clonotype was found many times. DNA of the CDR3: TGTGCCAGCAGCTTAGGGGCTAGCGGGAGGAGTCAAGAGACCCAGTACTTC. Amino acids: CASSLGASGRSQETQYF. The rearrangement joins TRBV7-2 to TRBJ2-5; 11 bases are shared with TRBD2. Germline V gene data show CDR1 as SGHTA and CDR2 as FQGNSA. The CDR3 loop spans 17 amino acids. V dropped 1 base and J dropped 2; count of bases not matched to a gene: 6.

By proportion, this clonotype is medium-sized. The chain is built from TRBV7-8 and TRBJ2-3, with D perhaps TRBD2 (6 bases). Trimming took off 5 bases at V and 2 bases at J, with 11 bases between the two ends. The CDR3 loop spans 14 amino acids. Germline V gene data show CDR1 as SGHVS and CDR2 as FQNEAQ. CDR3 protein: CASSQGLSTDTQYF. DNA of the CDR3: TGTGCCAGCAGCCAGGGACTGTCCACAGATACGCAGTATTTT.

By share, this clonotype counts as medium-sized. The rearrangement joins TRBV28 to TRBJ2-3, with TRBD2 identical over 13 bases. V dropped 7 bases and J dropped 5; count of bases not matched to a gene: 15. This CDR3 is built from 18 residues. Germline V gene lookup returns CDR1 MDHEN and CDR2 SYDVKM. The CDR3 DNA is TGTGCCAGCAATCCCCCCGGGACTAGCGGGGTCGGTATAGATACGCAGTATTTT. It is translated as CASNPPGTSGVGIDTQYF.

A few counts support this clonotype. CDR3 loop: CASSELAGGQDTQYF. CDR3 in DNA: TGTGCCAGCAGTGAACTAGCGGGAGGCCAAGATACGCAGTATTTT. The chain carries TRBV6-1 and TRBJ2-3; TRBD2 aligns across 11 bases. The trim removed 2 bases at V and 5 bases at J, leaving 3 bases unmatched. The germline CDR1 and CDR2 sequences are MNHNS and SASEGT. This CDR3 comprises 15 residues.

This clonotype is medium-sized within its sample. The gene calls are TRBV20-1 and TRBJ2-1; TRBD1 or TRBD2 may be the D gene (5 bases each). V lost 6 bases and J lost 7, with 16 bases in between. The CDR3 is 13 residues long. Germline V gene lookup returns CDR1 DFQATT and CDR2 SNEGSKA (reference sequence). CDR3 protein: CSAKRGWDNEQFF. CDR3 coding DNA: TGCAGTGCCAAGAGGGGCTGGGATAATGAGCAGTTCTTC.

This clonotype occurred many times. This chain joins TRBV4-3 and TRBJ1-1, with TRBD1 matching over 8 bases. This CDR3 spans 15 amino acids. Germline V CDR1 and CDR2: LGHNA, YSLEER. After removal of 3 bases from V and 0 bases from J, the junction contained 3 bases not matched to a gene. CDR3 in amino acids: CASSHLDRVNTEAFF. In nucleotides, the CDR3 is TGCGCCAGCAGCCACCTGGACAGGGTGAACACTGAAGCTTTCTTT.